The rows below give T cell receptor beta chains drawn from one sample of a study of cytomegalovirus exposure and HLA in healthy donors. Sequencing was performed with immunoSEQ multiplex PCR; in TCRdb, only in-frame clones are kept and a portion is missing. This table holds some 170,000 clones, just over 70% found once. The specimen sequenced was PBMCs. Receptors were obtained from a human donor in good health. Each CDR3 is given with its conserved first and last residue. Each record gives: CDR3 DNA, CDR3 protein, V gene, D gene, J gene, clone size. D genes are given only for firm matches. Size values are once, few and many counts, or a class for expanded clones, and some rows have none.

TGTGCCAGCAGTTTTAGGGGCAAAACCTACGAGCAGTACTTC,CASSFRGKTYEQYF,TRBV28,-,TRBJ2-7,few
TGTGCCAGCAGCTCGTGGACTAGCGGGGGCACCGGGGAGCTGTTTTTT,CASSSWTSGGTGELFF,TRBV11-3,TRBD2,TRBJ2-2,once
TGTGCCAGCAGAGTTAGCGGGGGGGTTGATACGCAGTATTTT,CASRVSGGVDTQYF,TRBV2,TRBD2,TRBJ2-3,few
TGCGCCAGCAGCTTGGCGACAGGCCGCCTTAATTCACCCCTCCACTTT,CASSLATGRLNSPLHF,TRBV5-1,-,TRBJ1-6,few
TGTGCCTGGATTGAGGGCCGAGATACGCAGTATTTT,CAWIEGRDTQYF,TRBV30,-,TRBJ2-3,few
TGTGCCAGCAGCGTAACGGACTCTACAGATACGCAGTATTTT,CASSVTDSTDTQYF,TRBV9,-,TRBJ2-3,-
TGCGCCAGCAGCCAAGATACCAGGGTGTATGGCTACACCTTC,CASSQDTRVYGYTF,TRBV4-1,-,TRBJ1-2,-
TGCGCCAGCAGCGACGGTCAGGGGGACTACGAGCAGTACTTC,CASSDGQGDYEQYF,TRBV5-1,TRBD1,TRBJ2-7,few
TGTGCCAGTAGTATCGGGACAGGGGGGGTCCTCTATGGCTACACCTTC,CASSIGTGGVLYGYTF,TRBV19,TRBD1,TRBJ1-2,-
TGTGCCAGCAGCTTAGGACAGGGGAATGCCGGGGAGCTGTTTTTT,CASSLGQGNAGELFF,TRBV7-8,TRBD1,TRBJ2-2,-
TGTGCCAGCAGCGTATCAAGCTATCAGCCCCAGCATTTT,CASSVSSYQPQHF,TRBV9,-,TRBJ1-5,-
TGTGCCATCAGTGGCCCTCGGGACAACCGGGGGCAGTACTTC,CAISGPRDNRGQYF,TRBV10-3,-,TRBJ2-7,-
TGTGCCAGCAGCCCTGGACAGGGCTCCTACAATGAGCAGTTCTTC,CASSPGQGSYNEQFF,TRBV5-6,TRBD1,TRBJ2-1,-
TGTGCCAGCAGCCTGCGGGACAGCTACGAGCAGTACTTC,CASSLRDSYEQYF,TRBV7-8,-,TRBJ2-7,-
TGTGCCAGTAGGGAGGGGCGCAGCTCCTACAATGAGCAGTTCTTC,CASREGRSSYNEQFF,TRBV19,-,TRBJ2-1,-
TGCGCCAGCAGCGCGTCCATCTTCCTGAAACTGTTTTTT,CASSASIFLKLFF,TRBV4-3,-,TRBJ1-4,few
TGCGCCAGCAGCCCTCGGGACACCTCAACTAATGAAAAACTGTTTTTT,CASSPRDTSTNEKLFF,TRBV5-1,-,TRBJ1-4,-
TGTGCCAGCAGTTTTAGCGGGGGGGAAGAGACCCAGTACTTC,CASSFSGGEETQYF,TRBV7-2,TRBD2,TRBJ2-5,-
TGTGCCAGCAGCGGGACTAGCGGGGGCTATTACAATGAGCAGTTCTTC,CASSGTSGGYYNEQFF,TRBV5-4,TRBD2,TRBJ2-1,-
TGTGCCAGCAGCTTAGGAGGACAGGGAAAGGTTCATTCACCCCTCCACTTT,CASSLGGQGKVHSPLHF,TRBV7-9,TRBD1,TRBJ1-6,-
TGTGCCAGCAGCTTTTTCAGGGGATCTGAGCAGTTCTTC,CASSFFRGSEQFF,TRBV11-3,-,TRBJ2-1,-
TGTGCCAGCACCGAGGGACTAGCGGGGGGATACCAAGAGACCCAGTACTTC,CASTEGLAGGYQETQYF,TRBV28,TRBD2,TRBJ2-5,once
TGTGCCACTACTGGGGCAGGGGACCAGCCCCAGCATTTT,CATTGAGDQPQHF,TRBV19,-,TRBJ1-5,-
TGTGCCAGCAGACAACAAGAAACAGGGAACACTGAAGCTTTCTTT,CASRQQETGNTEAFF,TRBV7-9,-,TRBJ1-1,-